Following are 20 T cell receptor beta chains from one sample sequenced in a study of shared clonotypes between healthy human individuals. Using immunoSEQ multiplex PCR, the repertoire was profiled, and TCRdb retains in-frame clones only, with some absent. The repertoire consists of a few million clones, with approximately 93% occurring once and the leading ten covering 0.39%. What was sequenced was naive CD4+ T cells from PBMCs. The subset is: CD45RA+ positively selected. These receptors came from a man aged 18 to 30 in good health. Some clones in this sample may be carry-over from other donors' samples.

This chain connects TRBV30 to TRBJ2-1, with 11 bases identical to TRBD2. The CDR3 totals 16 residues. J lost 3 bases, V lost 5 bases, and 9 bases had no gene match. Per germline, CDR1 GTSNPN and CDR2 SVGIG (reference sequence). The CDR3 DNA follows: TGTGCCTGGCGTCGACTAGCGGGAATAATCTACAATGAGCAGTTCTTC. It codes for CAWRRLAGIIYNEQFF.

This sequence joins TRBV6-5 and TRBJ1-6; the match to TRBD1 covers 8 bases. The CDR3 consists of 14 residues. The germline gives CDR1 MNHEY, CDR2 SVGAGI. V dropped 5 bases and J dropped 10; count of bases not matched to a gene: 7. CDR3 nucleotides: TGTGCCAGCAGTCCGGGACAGGCTAAATCACCCCTCCACTTT. This translates into CASSPGQAKSPLHF.

V is TRBV2 and J is TRBJ1-1; D unresolved. V gave up 6 bases and J gave up 4 bases, with 15 bases separating them. The V gene's germline CDR1 is SNHLY and CDR2 FYNNEI. CDR3 length equals 14 residues. CDR3 sequence: CASRVNLAGTEAFF. CDR3 nucleotides: TGTGCCAGCAGGGTCAACCTGGCGGGCACTGAAGCTTTCTTT.

The chain combines TRBV27 with TRBJ2-1; tentatively, D is TRBD2 (6 bases). The germline gives CDR1 MNHEY, CDR2 SMNVEV (reference sequence). The germline V and J ends were trimmed by 6 bases and 2 bases, with 11 bases remaining between them. The CDR3 sequence is 14 residues long. This chain's CDR3 is CASRDGRPYNEQFF. CDR3 nucleotide sequence: TGTGCCAGCAGAGACGGGAGACCCTACAATGAGCAGTTCTTC.

The chain is built from TRBV5-1 and TRBJ2-3, with 11 positions matching TRBD1. Germline CDR1 SGHRS, CDR2 YFSETQ. V dropped 5 bases and J dropped 1; count of bases not matched to a gene: 6. The CDR3 totals 16 residues. This CDR3 reads CASSPGQGAGTDTQYF. Written as DNA, the CDR3 is TGCGCCAGCAGTCCCGGACAGGGGGCAGGCACAGATACGCAGTATTTT. Combining the CDR3 with reference TRBV5-1 and TRBJ2-3 gives the whole variable domain KAGVTQTPRYLIKTRGQQVTLSCSPISGHRSVSWYQQTPGQGLQFLFEYFSETQRNKGNFPGRFSGRQFSNSRSEMNVSTLELGDSALYLCASSPGQGAGTDTQYFGPGTRLTVL.

V and J are TRBV5-6 and TRBJ2-7; 10 nucleotides match TRBD2. The V and J ends lost 4 bases and 4 bases, in that order; junction bases with no gene match: 2. The CDR3 length is 13 residues. Germline loops: CDR1 SGHDT, CDR2 YYEEEE. The CDR3 DNA is TGTGCCAGCAGCGCGGGACTAGCGTACGAGCAGTACTTC. Its protein is CASSAGLAYEQYF.

This chain connects TRBV6-1 to TRBJ1-2; no firm D call. Germline values: CDR1 MNHNS, CDR2 SASEGT. The CDR3 length is 13 residues. Trimming left V 0 bases short and J 8 bases short, with 10 bases between. CDR3 region: CASSEASLLGYTF. For the CDR3, the DNA is TGTGCCAGCAGTGAAGCTTCTCTGCTAGGCTACACCTTC.

The CDR3: CASSSQGGTYEQYF. CDR3 nucleotides: TGTGCCAGCAGCTCGCAAGGGGGCACCTACGAGCAGTACTTC. The V and J genes are TRBV7-3 and TRBJ2-7, with 7 bases that match TRBD1. After removal of 4 bases from V and 2 bases from J, the junction contained 5 bases not matched to a gene. The CDR3 is 14 amino acids. Per the germline V gene, CDR1 is SGHTA and CDR2 is FQGTGA.

This chain links TRBV29-1 with TRBJ2-1, with D perhaps matching TRBD1 (5 bases). CDR1 and CDR2 from the germline V gene are SQVTM and ANQGSEA. V was shortened by 3 bases and J by 9 bases, with 12 bases between the two germline ends. There are 12 residues in the CDR3. DNA of the CDR3: TGCAGCGTTGACGAACAGGCCCCTGAGCAGTTCTTC. It specifies CSVDEQAPEQFF.

This chain uses TRBV19 with TRBJ1-2; D is undetermined. CDR3 length: 13 residues. V was shortened by 3 bases and J by 7 bases, with 12 bases between the two germline ends. Germline V lookup: CDR1 LNHDA, CDR2 SQIVND (reference sequence). CDR3 residues: CASSIRGTFGYTF. The CDR3 DNA sequence: TGTGCCAGTAGTATTCGGGGTACGTTTGGCTACACCTTC.

The rearrangement uses TRBV4-2 and TRBJ2-7; 9 bases match TRBD2. The CDR3 loop spans 15 amino acids. Unmatched junction bases numbered 5, after V lost 5 bases and J lost 0 bases. The germline CDR1 and CDR2 sequences are LGHNA and YNFKEQ. CDR3 coding DNA: TGTGCCAGCAGCTTGCATAGCGGGAGCTCCTACGAGCAGTACTTC. Translated: CASSLHSGSSYEQYF.

The genes are TRBV27 and TRBJ2-4, with D uncertain. Trimming pared 5 bases from V and 3 bases from J, leaving 11 bases between. Per germline, CDR1 MNHEY and CDR2 SMNVEV (reference sequence). The CDR3 contains 14 residues. Written as DNA, the CDR3 is TGTGCCAGCAGTCCGCGGATAGGCAAAAACATTCAGTACTTC. Its protein is CASSPRIGKNIQYF.

The V call is TRBV29-1, the J call TRBJ2-7; 8 bases agree with TRBD2. The V gene's germline CDR1 is SQVTM and CDR2 ANQGSEA. This CDR3 is built from 16 residues. The junction had 8 bases not matched to a gene; V was cut back by 1 base and J by 0 bases. The CDR3 sequence: CSVEASGWTSSYEQYF. CDR3 DNA sequence: TGCAGCGTTGAAGCTAGCGGGTGGACTAGCTCCTACGAGCAGTACTTC.

This rearrangement joins TRBV5-4 to TRBJ1-2; no firm D call. CDR3 length equals 13 residues. Trimming removed 4 bases at V and 13 bases at J, with 20 bases between. Germline lookup yields CDR1 SGHNT and CDR2 YYREEE (reference sequence). CDR3 region: CASSGRQEIVGTF. CDR3 DNA: TGTGCCAGCAGCGGCAGGCAGGAGATCGTTGGCACCTTC.

The rearrangement joins TRBV30 to TRBJ1-4; weak D call: TRBD1 (5 bases). The V end lost 1 base, the J end lost 8 bases, and 5 bases lay between the germline ends. CDR3 size: 11 residues. The germline gives CDR1 GTSNPN, CDR2 SVGIG (reference sequence). The CDR3 loop reads CAWSDREKLFF. For the CDR3, the DNA is TGTGCCTGGAGTGACAGGGAAAAACTGTTTTTT.

This sequence joins TRBV28 and TRBJ2-5; TRBD1 matches at 8 bases. Germline V lookup: CDR1 MDHEN, CDR2 SYDVKM. The CDR3 sequence is 15 residues long. J gave up 4 bases and V 5 bases, and 9 bases lay outside the gene matches. The CDR3, as DNA: TGTGCCAGCAGTCGAATGCTAGGGACAGGAGAGACCCAGTACTTC. Its translation is CASSRMLGTGETQYF.

The chain combines TRBV28 with TRBJ2-5, with TRBD2 as a possible D gene (6 bases). Trimming removed 5 bases from V and 7 bases from J, with 14 bases in between. Germline V gives CDR1 MDHEN, CDR2 SYDVKM. The CDR3 contains 13 residues. This chain's CDR3 is CASSPPAGGTQYF. CDR3 nucleotide sequence: TGTGCCAGCAGTCCACCGGCCGGGGGGACCCAGTACTTC.

A single count supports this clone. The chain couples TRBV9 to TRBJ2-5, with 11 bases fitting TRBD2. Germline V gene data show CDR1 as SGDLS and CDR2 as YYNGEE. The CDR3 extends over 16 amino acids. The junction had 10 bases not matched to a gene; V was cut back by 4 bases and J by 5 bases. The CDR3 DNA is TGTGCCAGCAGCCAAACTAGCGGGGGTAATCTGGAGACCCAGTACTTC. Translating gives CASSQTSGGNLETQYF.

The V gene is TRBV7-2, the J gene TRBJ1-4; perhaps TRBD1 as D (5 bases). Germline loops: CDR1 SGHTA, CDR2 FQGNSA. V dropped 3 bases and J dropped 6 bases, with 8 bases sitting between them. The CDR3 contains 13 residues. CDR3 in amino acids: CASSLGRDEKLFF. CDR3 bases: TGTGCCAGCAGCTTGGGGCGGGATGAAAAACTGTTTTTT.

The chain recombines TRBV27 with TRBJ2-4, with D maybe TRBD1 (7 bases). Germline CDR1 is MNHEY and CDR2 is SMNVEV (reference sequence). The CDR3 length is 18 residues. The V end was cut by 0 bases, the J end by 5 bases, with 20 bases between. CDR3 DNA: TGTGCCAGCAGTTTATCCGGCCTGGCCGGCAGGGGGGAAAACATTCAGTACTTC. This translates into CASSLSGLAGRGENIQYF.